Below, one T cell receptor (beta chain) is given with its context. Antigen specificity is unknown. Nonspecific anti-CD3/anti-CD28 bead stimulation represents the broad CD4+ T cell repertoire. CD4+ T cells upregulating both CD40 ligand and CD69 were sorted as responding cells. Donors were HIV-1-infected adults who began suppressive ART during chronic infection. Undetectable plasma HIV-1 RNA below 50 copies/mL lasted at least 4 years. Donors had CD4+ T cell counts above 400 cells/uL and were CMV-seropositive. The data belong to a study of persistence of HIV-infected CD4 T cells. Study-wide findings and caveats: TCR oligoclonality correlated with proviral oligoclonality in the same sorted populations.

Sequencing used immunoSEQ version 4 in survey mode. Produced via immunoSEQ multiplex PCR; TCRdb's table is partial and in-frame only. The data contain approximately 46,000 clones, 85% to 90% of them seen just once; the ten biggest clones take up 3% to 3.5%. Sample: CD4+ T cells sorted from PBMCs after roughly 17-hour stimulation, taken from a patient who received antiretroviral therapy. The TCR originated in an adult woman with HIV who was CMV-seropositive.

The DNA for the CDR3 is TGCGCCAGCAGCCAGGGCTTGGGGGTCCCTTACAATGAGCAGTTCTTC. Protein: CASSQGLGVPYNEQFF. The rearrangement joins TRBV4-1 to TRBJ2-1; D possibly matches TRBD1 or TRBD2 (5 bases each). Germline CDR1 MGHRA, CDR2 YSYEKL. The CDR3 runs 16 residues. V was pared by 3 bases and J by 4 bases, with 16 bases between.